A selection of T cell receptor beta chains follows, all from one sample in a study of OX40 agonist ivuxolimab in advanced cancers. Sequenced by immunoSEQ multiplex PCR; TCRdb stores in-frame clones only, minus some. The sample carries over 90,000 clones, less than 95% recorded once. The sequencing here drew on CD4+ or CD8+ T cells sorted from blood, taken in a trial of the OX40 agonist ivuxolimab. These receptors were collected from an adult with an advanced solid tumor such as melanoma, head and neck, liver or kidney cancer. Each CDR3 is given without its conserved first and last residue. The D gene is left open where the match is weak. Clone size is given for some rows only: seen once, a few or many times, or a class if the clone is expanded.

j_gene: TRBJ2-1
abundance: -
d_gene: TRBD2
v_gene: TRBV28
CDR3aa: ASSTPALAGEGNEQF

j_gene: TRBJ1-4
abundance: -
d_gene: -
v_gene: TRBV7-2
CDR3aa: ASSPLREKLF

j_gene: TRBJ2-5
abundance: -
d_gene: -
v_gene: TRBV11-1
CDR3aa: ASSRRPIEEETQY

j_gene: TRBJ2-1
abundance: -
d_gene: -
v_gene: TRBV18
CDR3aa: ASSPDGHEQF

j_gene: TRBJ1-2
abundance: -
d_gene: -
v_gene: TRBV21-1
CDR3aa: ASSKEGGQGRGSYGYT

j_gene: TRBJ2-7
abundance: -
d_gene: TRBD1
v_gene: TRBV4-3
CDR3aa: ASSQDSGTGFPYEQY

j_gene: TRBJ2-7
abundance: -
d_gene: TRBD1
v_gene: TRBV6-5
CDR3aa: ASSYWQGAGEQY

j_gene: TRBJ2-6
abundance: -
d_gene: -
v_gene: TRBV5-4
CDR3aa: ASSFGKFSGANVLT

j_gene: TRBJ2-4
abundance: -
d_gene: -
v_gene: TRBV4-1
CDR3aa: ASSHRAELAKNIQY

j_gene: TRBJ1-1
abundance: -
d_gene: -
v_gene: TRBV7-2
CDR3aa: ASSPRRWDIGTEAF

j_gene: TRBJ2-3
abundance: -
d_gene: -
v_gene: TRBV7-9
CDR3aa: ASSTPTTTDTQY

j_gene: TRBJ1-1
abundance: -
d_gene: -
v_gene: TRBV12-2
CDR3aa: ASRLLTGANTEAF

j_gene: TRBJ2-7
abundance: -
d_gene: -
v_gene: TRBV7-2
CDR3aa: ASSFPSRVEQY

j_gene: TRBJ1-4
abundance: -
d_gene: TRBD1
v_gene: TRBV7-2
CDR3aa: ASRTGQGAKNEKLF

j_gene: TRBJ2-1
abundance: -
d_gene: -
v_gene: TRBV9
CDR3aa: ASSVAGALNEQF

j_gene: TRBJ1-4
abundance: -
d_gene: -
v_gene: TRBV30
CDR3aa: AWSRGLSDEKLF

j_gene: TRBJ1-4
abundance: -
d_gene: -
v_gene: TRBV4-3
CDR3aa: ASSQVNSEKLF

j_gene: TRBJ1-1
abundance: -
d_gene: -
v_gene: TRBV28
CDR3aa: ASSFDRENTEAF

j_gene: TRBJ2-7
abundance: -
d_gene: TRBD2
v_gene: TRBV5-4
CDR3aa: ASSLNAGDSYEQY

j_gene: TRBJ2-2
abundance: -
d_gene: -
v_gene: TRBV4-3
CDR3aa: ASSLYSRARANTGELF

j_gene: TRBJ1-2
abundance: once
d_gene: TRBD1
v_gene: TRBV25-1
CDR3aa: ASSHPGTGSNYGYT

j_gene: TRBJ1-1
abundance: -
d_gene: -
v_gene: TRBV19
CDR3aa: ASSIIGGPTEAF

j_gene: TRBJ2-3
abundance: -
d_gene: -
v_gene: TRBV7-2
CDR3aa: ASSLDRWSDTQY

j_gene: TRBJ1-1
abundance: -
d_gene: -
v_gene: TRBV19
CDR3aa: ASKGTGQFKMNTEAF

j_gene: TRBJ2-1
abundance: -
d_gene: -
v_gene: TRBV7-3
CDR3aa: ASSPVGPNEQF

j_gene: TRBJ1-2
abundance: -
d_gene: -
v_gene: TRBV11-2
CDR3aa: ASKEIRSRSTEGYGYT

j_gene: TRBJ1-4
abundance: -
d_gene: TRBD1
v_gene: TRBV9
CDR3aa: ASSGGTGLANEKLF

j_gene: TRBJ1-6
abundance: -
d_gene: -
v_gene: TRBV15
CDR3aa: ATSRVDQVRGSPLH

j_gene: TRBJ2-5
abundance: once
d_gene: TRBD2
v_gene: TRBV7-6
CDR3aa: ASSPTSGRAETQY

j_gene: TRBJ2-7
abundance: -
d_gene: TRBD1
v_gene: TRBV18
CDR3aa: ASSPGTGESYEQY

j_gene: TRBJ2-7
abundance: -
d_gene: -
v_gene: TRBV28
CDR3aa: ASGLRAYEQY

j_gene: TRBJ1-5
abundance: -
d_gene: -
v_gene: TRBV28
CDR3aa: ASSSPGVSNQPQH

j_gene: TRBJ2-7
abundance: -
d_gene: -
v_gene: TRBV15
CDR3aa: ATSNPRGTTYEQY

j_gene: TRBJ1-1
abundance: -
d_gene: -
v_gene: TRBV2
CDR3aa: ASRADRMNTEAF

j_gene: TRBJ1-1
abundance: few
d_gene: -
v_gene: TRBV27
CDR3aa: ASSPRRNTEAF

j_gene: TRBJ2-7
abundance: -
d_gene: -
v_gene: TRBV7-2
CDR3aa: ASSPTHYEQY

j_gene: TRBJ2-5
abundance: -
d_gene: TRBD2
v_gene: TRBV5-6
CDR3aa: ASSLQASLLAGVMY

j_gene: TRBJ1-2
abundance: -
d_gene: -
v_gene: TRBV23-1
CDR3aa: ASTPRGTTSAGYT

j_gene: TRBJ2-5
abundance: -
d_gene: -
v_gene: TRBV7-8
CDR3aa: ASSLSPGVLGETQY

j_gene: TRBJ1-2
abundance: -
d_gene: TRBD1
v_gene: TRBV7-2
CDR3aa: ASSLGGQGNYGYT

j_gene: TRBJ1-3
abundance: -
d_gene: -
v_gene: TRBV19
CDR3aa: ASSIGPGSGNTIY

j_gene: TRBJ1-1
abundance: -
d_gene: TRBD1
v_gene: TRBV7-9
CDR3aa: ASSPIRGPSAEAF

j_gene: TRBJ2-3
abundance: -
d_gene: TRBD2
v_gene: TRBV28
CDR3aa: ASPPPLAGITDTQY

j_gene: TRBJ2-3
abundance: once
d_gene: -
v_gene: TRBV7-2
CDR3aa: ASTRGVPTDTQY

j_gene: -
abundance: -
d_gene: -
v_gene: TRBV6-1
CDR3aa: ASSEAPELTFYEQY

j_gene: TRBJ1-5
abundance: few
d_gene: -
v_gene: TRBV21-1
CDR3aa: ASLGLPVEPQH

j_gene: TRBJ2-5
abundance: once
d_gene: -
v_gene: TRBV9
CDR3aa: ASSVFPLRPGQETQY

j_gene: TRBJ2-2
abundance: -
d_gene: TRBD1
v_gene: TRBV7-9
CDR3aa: ASSLRGQGRNTGELF

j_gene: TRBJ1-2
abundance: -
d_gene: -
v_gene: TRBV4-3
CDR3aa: ASSPRTALYGYT

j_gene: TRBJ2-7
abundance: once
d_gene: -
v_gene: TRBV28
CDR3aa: ASSWSRGYYEQY

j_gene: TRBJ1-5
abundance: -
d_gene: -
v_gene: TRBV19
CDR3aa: ASSITPRQPQH

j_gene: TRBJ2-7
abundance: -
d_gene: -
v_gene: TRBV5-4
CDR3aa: ASSLRQGGSYEQY

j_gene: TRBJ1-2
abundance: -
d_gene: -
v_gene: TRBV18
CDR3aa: ASSPAPGSHPSGYT

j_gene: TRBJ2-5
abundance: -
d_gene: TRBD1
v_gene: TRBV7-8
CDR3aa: ASSSTGWEETQY

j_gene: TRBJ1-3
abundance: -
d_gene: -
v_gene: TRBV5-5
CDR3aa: ASSLGLTSGNTIY